A selection of T cell receptor beta chains follows, all from one sample in a study of control samples from healthy donors and cancer patients. The repertoire was sequenced with immunoSEQ multiplex PCR; TCRdb's copy has only in-frame clones and lacks some. The repertoire has tens of thousands of clones, nearly 90% of them found once; the top ten carry under 7%. Sequencing input: PBMCs. The receptors were gathered from a man aged 55 to 70 with colorectal cancer. The CDR3 runs from the conserved cysteine through the conserved F or W.

cdr3_aa	j_call	v_call
CASEQTTSGNTIYF	TRBJ1-3	TRBV6-5
CASSGGTALTMSFF	TRBJ1-1	TRBV9
CASSPNLGQGLGGYTF	TRBJ1-2	TRBV5-1
CASSLQGSTGELFF	TRBJ2-2	TRBV7-3
CASSFPTGPYSGNTIYF	TRBJ1-3	TRBV7-9
CASIDRVQNIQYF	TRBJ2-4	TRBV5-6
CASSYSPGQGAAEAFF	TRBJ1-1	TRBV6-6
CASSQDISNQPQHF	TRBJ1-5	TRBV4-3
CASSVNPGQGDEQFF	TRBJ2-1	TRBV9
CASSQRTGGWNTQYF	TRBJ2-3	TRBV11-2
CATSEGGSYEQYF	TRBJ2-7	TRBV24-1
CASSIYHGGARGYTF	TRBJ1-2	TRBV19
CASSRLDRVGGPSTDTQYF	TRBJ2-3	TRBV19
CASSPSGQPTDTQYF	TRBJ2-3	TRBV7-9
CASSPISASSGSADTQYF	TRBJ2-3	TRBV18
CASSLSSGAVYNEQFF	TRBJ2-1	TRBV3-1/TRBV3-2
CASSVGTGYTF	TRBJ1-2	TRBV9
CASSPDKNTEAFF	TRBJ1-1	TRBV19
CASSLRGSSGSYEQYF	TRBJ2-7	TRBV5-6
CASSQDRYNEQFF	TRBJ2-1	TRBV3-1/TRBV3-2
CASSQLGYEQYF	TRBJ2-7	TRBV16
CASSPGHSNQPQHF	TRBJ1-5	TRBV5-1
CASRGTAGNTIYF	TRBJ1-3	TRBV12-3/TRBV12-4
CASSFPGGSDEQYF	TRBJ2-7	TRBV7-8
CASSHQDRGDNEQFF	TRBJ2-1	TRBV7-9
CASSLIAGGPVDTQYF	TRBJ2-3	TRBV7-8
CASSSAGQTYEQYF	TRBJ2-7	TRBV7-9
CASSLTDPRGWYTEAFF	TRBJ1-1	TRBV11-2
CASSLQRPGADYNEQFF	TRBJ2-1	TRBV11-3
CASSFGRRDYLYNEQFF	TRBJ2-1	TRBV5-6
CASGSRGLHQPQHF	TRBJ1-5	TRBV27
CASSLGETQYF	TRBJ2-5	TRBV27
CASTGGLGAQYF	TRBJ2-5	TRBV6-5